The 3 T cell receptor beta chains below come from one sample, sequenced in a study of blood T cell repertoires in COVID-19. Assay: immunoSEQ multiplex PCR; the TCRdb copy retains only in-frame clones and omits some. This sample carries 180,000 or so clones, about 90% of them seen once, and the ten largest clones take less than 1.5%. Specimen: PBMCs or T cells enriched from blood (not recorded which). The receptors here all came from a human donor with acute COVID-19. The donor label of this sample is uncertain.

This chain uses TRBV30 with TRBJ2-3, with 8 bases matching TRBD2. V was clipped by 3 bases and J by 0 bases; unmatched bases: 8. Germline V gene sequence: CDR1 GTSNPN, CDR2 SVGIG (reference sequence). The CDR3 spans 16 residues. The CDR3 spells CAWSGGSGGSTDTQYF. The CDR3, as DNA: TGTGCCTGGAGCGGGGGAAGCGGGGGAAGCACAGATACGCAGTATTTT.

The chain couples TRBV9 to TRBJ2-1; 12 bases fit TRBD2. The CDR3 sequence is 16 residues long. The ends lost 0 bases at V and 7 bases at J; junction bases unmatched: 5. Germline values: CDR1 SGDLS, CDR2 YYNGEE. The DNA for the CDR3 is TGTGCCAGCAGCGTAGTTTCTAGCGGGGGGGCTAATGAGCAGTTCTTC. It is translated as CASSVVSSGGANEQFF.

The chain couples TRBV29-1 to TRBJ2-5; D possibly corresponds to TRBD2 (5 bases). The CDR3 is 12 residues long. Germline CDR1 is SQVTM and CDR2 is ANQGSEA. The germline V and J ends were trimmed by 8 bases and 1 base, with 11 bases remaining between them. The CDR3 is CSTNRGQETQYF. The CDR3 coding sequence is TGCAGCACAAACCGGGGCCAAGAGACCCAGTACTTC. Full variable domain (remainder filled in from reference TRBV29-1 and TRBJ2-5): SAVISQKPSRDICQRGTSLTIQCQVDSQVTMMFWYRQQPGQSLTLIATANQGSEATYESGFVIDKFPISRPNLTFSTLTVSNMSPEDSSIYLCSTNRGQETQYFGPGTRLLVL.